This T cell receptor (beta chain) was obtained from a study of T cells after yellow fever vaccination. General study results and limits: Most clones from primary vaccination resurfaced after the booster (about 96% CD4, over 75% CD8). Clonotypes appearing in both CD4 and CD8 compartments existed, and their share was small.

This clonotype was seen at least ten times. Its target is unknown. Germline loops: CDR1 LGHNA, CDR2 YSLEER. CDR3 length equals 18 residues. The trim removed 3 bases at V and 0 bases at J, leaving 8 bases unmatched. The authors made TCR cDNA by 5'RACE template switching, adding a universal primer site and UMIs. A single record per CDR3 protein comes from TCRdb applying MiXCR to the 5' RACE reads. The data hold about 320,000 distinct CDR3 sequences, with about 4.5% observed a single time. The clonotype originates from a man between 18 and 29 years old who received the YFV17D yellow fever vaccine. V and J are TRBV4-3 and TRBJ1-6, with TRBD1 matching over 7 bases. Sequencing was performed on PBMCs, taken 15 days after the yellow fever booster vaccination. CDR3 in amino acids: CASSHPTGASSYNSPLHF. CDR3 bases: TGCGCCAGCAGCCATCCTACAGGGGCAAGCTCCTATAATTCACCCCTCCACTTT.